Included here is one TCR beta chain sequence, with context. Its cognate antigen is unknown. The entry originates in a study of cytomegalovirus exposure and HLA in healthy donors. It was healthy bone marrow donors who served as donors. Findings and limits, study-wide: Specific recognition of CMV antigens was confirmed in vitro for a few chains (all CMV-associated).

Primers included in the PCR were 60 Vbeta and 13 Jbeta primers. The protocol was immunoSEQ multiplex PCR, while the TCRdb copy is restricted to in-frame clones and leaves out a portion. This table has 140,000 to 150,000 clones, 80% appearing once. The germline V gene has CDR1 WNHNN and CDR2 SYGVQD (reference sequence). CDR3 length: 15 residues. V lost 6 bases, J lost 3 bases, and 6 bases stayed unmatched. The chain is built from TRBV10-1 and TRBJ2-1; 9 nucleotides match TRBD1. The receptor's source is a man aged 40-49 years in good health and CMV-seronegative. Sequences were obtained from PBMCs. CDR3 region: CASSDRDRDYNEQFF. The CDR3 DNA reads as TGCGCCAGCAGCGACCGGGACAGGGACTACAATGAGCAGTTCTTC.